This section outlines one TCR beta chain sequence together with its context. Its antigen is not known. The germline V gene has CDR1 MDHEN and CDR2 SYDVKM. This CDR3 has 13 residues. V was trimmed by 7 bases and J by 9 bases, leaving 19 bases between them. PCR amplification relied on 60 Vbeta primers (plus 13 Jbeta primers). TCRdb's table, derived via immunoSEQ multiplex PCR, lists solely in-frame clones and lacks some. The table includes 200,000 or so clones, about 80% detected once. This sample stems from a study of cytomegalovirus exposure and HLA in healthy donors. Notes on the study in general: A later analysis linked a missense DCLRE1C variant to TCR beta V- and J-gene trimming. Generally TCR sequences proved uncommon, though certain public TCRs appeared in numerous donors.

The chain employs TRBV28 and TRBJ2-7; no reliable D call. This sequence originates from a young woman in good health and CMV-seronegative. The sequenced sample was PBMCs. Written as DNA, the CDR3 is TGTGCCAGCACCCGTGGCCCCGATCTAGGGCAGTACTTC. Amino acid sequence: CASTRGPDLGQYF.